This T cell receptor beta chain emerged from a study of blood T cell repertoires in COVID-19. In germline, CDR1 is SNHLY, CDR2 FYNNEI. V was shortened by 1 base and J by 6 bases, with 15 bases between the two germline ends. This CDR3 is built from 15 residues. In the study's own analysis: Cell counts per sample came from amplifying reference gene primers. TCRdb's copy holds only in-frame clones and misses some; the assay was immunoSEQ multiplex PCR. Clone size and V and J calls were adopted from that table, with D and trimming inferred from the DNA. This table has about 82,000 clones, 80% appearing once.

The chain has TRBV2 and TRBJ1-2; tentatively, D is TRBD1 (5 bases). This TCR was sampled from a woman in her 40s with active or convalescent COVID-19. The sample comprised peripheral blood. Here the CDR3 DNA reads TGTGCCAGCAGTGAAGAGCTTGGGCAGGGAAATGGCTACACCTTC. Translation: CASSEELGQGNGYTF.